The entry below describes one T cell receptor beta chain. The clone's antigen remains unknown. No quality values exist for individual bases; no much larger clone is one base distant. The entry originates in a study of response to subunit inactivated influenza vaccine listed by TCRdb under 2018. Broadly, across the study: To follow how T cells responded to a trivalent subunit inactivated influenza vaccine, the researchers relied on deep quantitative profiling of the T cell receptor repertoire. The investigation overall reported the following: The authors suggested that each seasonal influenza vaccination may recruit only a limited number of new T cells.

Library generation was performed with RT-PCR. The run used an Illumina HiSeq 2500. The public reads were quality trimmed at Q25 with fastp and then assembled into clones with MiXCR by TCRdb, keeping productive beta chains. CDR3 protein sequences are deduplicated, and each keeps its most common genes and DNA. For this sample there are around 570,000 distinct CDR3 sequences; over 9% appear just once. The ten biggest clones cover 8% to 13% of the sample. Another study also made use of these data, one on T cells expressing NK-cell markers. The second source states: The TCR beta cDNA libraries were made using 5'RACE template switching, a step that added both a universal primer site and unique molecular identifiers. Three sorted T-cell subsets (CD3+CD56+NKG2C+, CD3+CD56+NKG2C- and CD3+CD56-NKG2C+) from fewer than 10 donors had their TCR beta-chain repertoires profiled. Seven of the eight sequenced donors were HCMV-seropositive and one was HCMV-seronegative. To restrict sorting to alphabetaTCR-expressing T cells, an anti-gammadeltaTCR antibody was added in several experiments. In six donors, the dominant CD3+CD56+NKG2C+ clonotypes were found to rank among the top 10 CD8+ clonotypes and to make up roughly 1.0-7.5% of CD8+ T cells. Those dominant clonotypes were again the most abundant among CD3+CD56-NKG2C+ cells in a handful of donors, at about 28.3-60.1%. It remained unclear whether the expanded NKG2C-expressing T cell clones were specific for HCMV antigens. The study sequenced eight donors, all healthy volunteers chosen at random: three men and five women. HCMV serostatus was determined by detecting HCMV-specific IgG in serum with a commercial ELISA kit. Peripheral blood mononuclear cells were isolated from blood by Ficoll density gradient centrifugation. For five or six donors, bulk peripheral blood T-cell repertoires were also sequenced from unsorted PBMC. Priming for cDNA synthesis came from the TCR beta constant segment, and two successive PCR amplification steps followed. Sequencing of the libraries produced 2 x 150 bp reads on Illumina HiSeq 2000/2500, MiSeq or NextSeq. MIGEC handled demultiplexing of the reads and grouping by UMI, while MiTCR was used to assemble and quantify clonotypes. Only TCR cDNA sequences supported by at least two reads were kept to exclude erroneous sequences. Downstream repertoire analysis used the tcR package, and clonotypes were matched across fractions by CDR3 nucleotide sequence plus V segment. Antigen specificity was annotated against VDJdb with VDJmatch, allowing one amino acid substitution in CDR3.

The sequence was obtained from a middle-aged man who received an inactivated influenza vaccine. Donor details come from another sample of the same person, matched by shared clones. Sequencing used PBMCs from blood, obtained on the day of vaccination.

Here the CDR3 is given as CSARGPRETQYF. The DNA sequence is TGCAGTGCTAGAGGGCCCCGAGAGACCCAGTACTTC. Here the chain combines TRBV20-1 and TRBJ2-5, with no D gene named confidently. Sequences DFQATT (CDR1) and SNEGSKA (CDR2) are obtained from the germline V gene (reference sequence). CDR3 length: 12 amino acids, cysteine to phenylalanine. Only the CDR3 DNA is retained, 36 bases long and in frame from the first base. V was cut back by 1 base and J by 4 bases, leaving a gap of 7 bases between them.